The 10 T cell receptor beta chains reported below all come from one sample, sequenced in a study of OX40 agonist ivuxolimab in advanced cancers. The protocol was immunoSEQ multiplex PCR, while the TCRdb copy is restricted to in-frame clones and leaves out a portion. The table has under 20,000 clones, just under 80% seen once. Specimen: CD4+ or CD8+ T cells sorted from blood, collected in a trial of the OX40 agonist ivuxolimab. The receptors stem from an adult with an advanced solid tumor such as melanoma, head and neck, liver or kidney cancer.

The J gene is TRBJ2-3, the V gene TRBV7-9, with no clear D. Looked up from germline, CDR1 is SEHNR and CDR2 is FQNEAQ (reference sequence). V was clipped by 4 bases and J by 4 bases, with 3 bases between them. CDR3 length equals 11 residues. The CDR3 region has the DNA TGTGCCAGCAGCTGGGCAGATACGCAGTATTTT. Amino acids: CASSWADTQYF. The variable domain in full, with the rest retrieved from reference TRBV7-9 and TRBJ2-3, is DTGVSQNPRHKITKRGQNVTFRCDPISEHNRLYWYRQTLGQGPEFLTYFQNEAQLEKSRLLSDRFSAERPKGSFSTLEIQRTEQGDSAMYLCASSWADTQYFGPGTRLTVL.

This chain joins TRBV7-9 and TRBJ2-6; D perhaps matches TRBD1 (6 bases). The length of the CDR3 is 17 residues. V was cut by 5 bases and J by 2 bases, with 16 bases left in between. The V gene's germline CDR1 is SEHNR and CDR2 FQNEAQ (reference sequence). The CDR3 loop reads CASSHPRQGTGANVLTF. CDR3 coding DNA: TGTGCCAGCAGCCATCCTCGGCAGGGGACTGGGGCCAACGTCCTGACTTTC.

J is TRBJ2-2 and V is TRBV27; 9 positions match TRBD2. Trimming removed 1 base from V and 2 bases from J; junction bases left unmatched: 5. The CDR3 has 17 residues. Germline V gene lookup returns CDR1 MNHEY and CDR2 SMNVEV (reference sequence). This chain's CDR3 is CASSLLTTSGNTGELFF. The CDR3 DNA is TGTGCCAGCAGTTTATTGACGACTAGCGGAAACACCGGGGAGCTGTTTTTT.

The V gene is TRBV23-1, the J gene TRBJ1-3; tentatively, D is TRBD1 (6 bases). TRBV23-1 is treated as an ORF (open reading frame) with a function not yet certain. Trimming shortened V by 2 bases and J by 0 bases, and 17 bases separated the two germline ends. The length of the CDR3 is 18 residues. The DNA for the CDR3 is TGCGCCAGCAGTCAAAGGGGGGTGACAGGCTGCTCTGGAAACACCATATATTTT. Its protein product is CASSQRGVTGCSGNTIYF.

Here the CDR3 reads CASSFPRQGNYGYTF. Written as DNA, the CDR3 is TGTGCCAGCAGTTTCCCGAGACAGGGTAACTATGGCTACACCTTC. The chain employs TRBV28 and TRBJ1-2; 7 positions match TRBD1. J lost 1 base, V lost 3 bases, and 5 bases had no gene match. Germline V gene data show CDR1 as MDHEN and CDR2 as SYDVKM. The CDR3 contains 15 residues.

Concerning this clone itself: One end of the junction is discordant with germline, which a read error may explain. The chain joins TRBV7-3 to TRBJ2-3; 7 bases are shared with TRBD2. CDR1 is SGHTA and CDR2 is FQGTGA in the germline V gene. The CDR3 totals 17 residues. CDR3 DNA sequence: TGTGCCAGCAGCTTAACCCTACTAGCGTCTAGCACAGATATGCAGTATTTT. Residues: CASSLTLLASSTDMQYF.

This chain links TRBV29-1 with TRBJ1-2; 7 bases map to TRBD1. Germline CDR1 and CDR2: SQVTM and ANQGSEA. Trimming at V came to 6 bases and at J to 6 bases, leaving 16 bases not matched to a gene. This CDR3 spans 15 amino acids. The CDR3 loop reads CSVFGRQGIPDGYTF. DNA for the CDR3: TGCAGCGTCTTCGGTCGACAGGGAATTCCTGATGGCTACACCTTC.

J is TRBJ2-7 and V is TRBV30; 14 nucleotides agree with TRBD2. This CDR3 contains 13 residues. Germline V gives CDR1 GTSNPN, CDR2 SVGIG (reference sequence). V shed 7 bases and J 3 bases; nucleotides not matched to a gene: 2. CDR3 loop: CAFGTSGSYEQYF. The CDR3 bases are TGTGCCTTCGGGACTAGCGGGAGCTACGAGCAGTACTTC.

The chain links TRBV4-3 to TRBJ2-3; no reliable D call. The germline CDR1 and CDR2 sequences are LGHNA and YSLEER. V gave up 0 bases and J gave up 2 bases, with 15 bases separating them. The CDR3 covers 17 residues. The CDR3 sequence is CASSQDGPFSDTDTQYF. For the CDR3, the DNA is TGCGCCAGCAGCCAAGATGGTCCATTCTCTGACACAGATACGCAGTATTTT.

In its sample, this clone was seen once. The chain joins TRBV28 to TRBJ2-3; D perhaps matches TRBD2 (6 bases). V shed 6 bases and J shed 7 bases, with 17 bases lying between them. The germline V gene has CDR1 MDHEN and CDR2 SYDVKM. The CDR3 length is 14 residues. DNA for the CDR3: TGTGCCAGCAGCTCATTAGCGGACCTAAATACGCAGTATTTT. Translation: CASSSLADLNTQYF.